A selection of T cell receptor beta chains follows, all from one sample in a study of blood T cell repertoires in COVID-19. Sequencing used immunoSEQ multiplex PCR; TCRdb keeps in-frame clones, though not all of them. Altogether approximately 290,000 clones are present, around 91% being singletons, with the ten largest covering approximately 4.5%. The sequenced sample consisted of PBMCs or T cells enriched from blood (not recorded which). Receptors originate from a woman between 18 and 30 years old with acute COVID-19. The CDR3 runs from the conserved cysteine through the conserved F or W. D genes are given only for firm matches. Only some rows state a clone size, as once, few, many or a class for expanded clones.

D gene: TRBD2
J gene: TRBJ2-3
clone size: -
V gene: TRBV29-1
CDR3 protein: CSVAGRPSTDTQYF
CDR3 DNA: TGCAGCGTTGCCGGGAGGCCGTCCACAGATACGCAGTATTTT

D gene: TRBD1
J gene: TRBJ2-7
clone size: -
V gene: TRBV7-9
CDR3 protein: CASSPPGQLRGSYEQYF
CDR3 DNA: TGTGCCAGCAGCCCACCGGGACAGTTGCGAGGGTCCTACGAGCAGTACTTC

D gene: TRBD1
J gene: TRBJ1-1
clone size: -
V gene: TRBV19
CDR3 protein: CASMPGQGPLNTEAFF
CDR3 DNA: TGTGCCAGTATGCCGGGACAGGGTCCCTTGAACACTGAAGCTTTCTTT

D gene: -
J gene: TRBJ1-1
clone size: -
V gene: TRBV10-3
CDR3 protein: CAIRTAGATEAFF
CDR3 DNA: TGTGCCATACGGACAGCCGGGGCGACTGAAGCTTTCTTT

D gene: -
J gene: TRBJ2-2
clone size: few
V gene: TRBV9
CDR3 protein: CASSGQTNTGELFF
CDR3 DNA: TGTGCCAGCAGCGGACAGACGAACACCGGGGAGCTGTTTTTT

D gene: -
J gene: TRBJ2-7
clone size: few
V gene: TRBV28
CDR3 protein: CASREYYEQYF
CDR3 DNA: TGTGCCAGCAGGGAGTATTACGAGCAGTACTTC

D gene: TRBD2
J gene: TRBJ2-1
clone size: -
V gene: TRBV19
CDR3 protein: CASAGTREDEQFF
CDR3 DNA: TGTGCCAGTGCCGGGACTAGGGAAGATGAGCAGTTCTTC

D gene: -
J gene: TRBJ1-2
clone size: -
V gene: TRBV6-5
CDR3 protein: CASSYDSRNYGYTF
CDR3 DNA: TGTGCCAGCAGTTACGACAGTCGAAACTATGGCTACACCTTC

D gene: TRBD1
J gene: TRBJ1-1
clone size: -
V gene: TRBV30
CDR3 protein: CAWRSTDLRQGAERTEAFF
CDR3 DNA: TGTGCCTGGAGGTCCACCGACTTAAGACAGGGGGCAGAGAGAACTGAAGCTTTCTTT

D gene: -
J gene: TRBJ1-1
clone size: -
V gene: TRBV18
CDR3 protein: CASSPPGGEPANTEAFF
CDR3 DNA: TGTGCCAGCTCACCACCCGGGGGGGAACCGGCGAACACTGAAGCTTTCTTT

D gene: -
J gene: TRBJ2-7
clone size: -
V gene: TRBV3-1/TRBV3-2
CDR3 protein: CASRAGWEQYF
CDR3 DNA: TGTGCCAGCAGAGCAGGGTGGGAGCAGTACTTC

D gene: -
J gene: TRBJ1-1
clone size: -
V gene: TRBV6-5
CDR3 protein: CAARGSTEAFF
CDR3 DNA: TGTGCCGCCAGGGGTAGCACTGAAGCTTTCTTT

D gene: TRBD2
J gene: TRBJ2-3
clone size: once
V gene: TRBV7-9
CDR3 protein: CASSLIWTSGIGTDTQYF
CDR3 DNA: TGTGCCAGCAGCTTAATTTGGACTAGCGGGATAGGCACAGATACGCAGTATTTT

D gene: -
J gene: TRBJ2-7
clone size: -
V gene: TRBV27
CDR3 protein: CASSLPGEGGTYEQYF
CDR3 DNA: TGTGCCAGCAGCCTCCCGGGGGAAGGTGGGACCTACGAGCAGTACTTC

D gene: TRBD2
J gene: TRBJ2-5
clone size: -
V gene: TRBV5-5
CDR3 protein: CASSLAPAGESETQYF
CDR3 DNA: TGTGCCAGCAGTCTCGCCCCAGCGGGAGAGTCGGAGACCCAGTACTTC

D gene: TRBD1
J gene: TRBJ1-2
clone size: -
V gene: TRBV6-5
CDR3 protein: CASSQRQGALDGYTF
CDR3 DNA: TGTGCCAGCAGCCAACGACAGGGGGCGCTGGATGGCTACACCTTC